This T cell receptor (beta chain) originates from a study of identical twins. Overall study findings and caveats: Out-of-frame TCR alpha sharing in monozygotic twins exceeded recombination model predictions.

Note on this clonotype: Its antigen is currently unknown.

Germline CDR1 reads MNHNS; CDR2 reads SASEGT. The CDR3 sequence is 13 residues long. Between the trimmed V and J ends, which lost 10 bases and 7 bases, there was a span of 19 bases. Through template switching, a universal primer site was introduced, and the cDNA contained unique molecular identifiers. TCRdb re-analysed the 5' RACE reads in MiXCR, keeping a single row per CDR3 protein. The sample records roughly 1,500,000 distinct CDR3 sequences, more than 30% being singletons. Sample: cord blood. The receptor was isolated from a newborn girl in good health. The chain employs TRBV6-1 and TRBJ1-2; no clear D gene. In DNA form, the CDR3 reads TGTGCCAATGGGGAACACCCGACTATTGGCTACACCTTC. Its translation: CANGEHPTIGYTF.